One sample yielded the 8 T cell receptor beta chains listed below, sequenced in a study of cytotoxic CD8 clonotypes in ibrutinib-treated CLL. TCRdb's table, derived via immunoSEQ multiplex PCR, lists solely in-frame clones and lacks some. Seen here are approximately 47,000 clones, 57% observed once, and the top ten hold under 35%. Source: PBMCs, taken after 24 months of ibrutinib treatment. The origin of the receptors is a human donor with chronic lymphocytic leukemia.

The rearrangement joins TRBV5-1 to TRBJ2-3; no definite D call. The germline V and J ends were trimmed by 1 base and 0 bases, with 9 bases remaining between them. Germline values: CDR1 SGHRS, CDR2 YFSETQ. The CDR3 consists of 15 residues. The CDR3 DNA follows: TGCGCCAGCAGCTTGACAGACTCTAGCACAGATACGCAGTATTTT. This sequence encodes CASSLTDSSTDTQYF.

This rearrangement joins TRBV11-2 to TRBJ1-6, with unresolved D. Germline V gene sequence: CDR1 SGHAT, CDR2 FQNNGV. There are 13 residues in the CDR3. With 0 bases removed from V and 9 bases from J, the gap between germline ends came to 6 bases. The DNA of the CDR3 is TGTGCCAGCAGCTTAGAAAGGGTTTCACCCCTCCACTTT. Its translation is CASSLERVSPLHF. Together with reference TRBV11-2 and TRBJ1-6, the CDR3 gives the full variable domain: EAGVAQSPRYKIIEKRQSVAFWCNPISGHATLYWYQQILGQGPKLLIQFQNNGVVDDSQLPKDRFSAERLKGVDSTLKIQPAKLEDSAVYLCASSLERVSPLHFGNGTRLTVT.

The CDR3 DNA reads TGTGCCAGTAGTATAACGGATGGAAACACCATATATTTT. It specifies CASSITDGNTIYF. The chain combines TRBV19 with TRBJ1-3; D remains ambiguous. The CDR3 extends over 13 amino acids. The V gene's germline CDR1 is LNHDA and CDR2 SQIVND (reference sequence). Trimming cost V 2 bases and J 3 bases, with 5 bases left between them.

V gene TRBV19 combines with J gene TRBJ2-7; D is uncertain. Germline V gives CDR1 LNHDA, CDR2 SQIVND (reference sequence). Trimming took off 2 bases at V and 3 bases at J, with 8 bases between the two ends. CDR3 size: 13 residues. The CDR3 here is CASSITMDYEQYF. In DNA form, the CDR3 reads TGTGCCAGTAGTATAACCATGGACTACGAGCAGTACTTC.

This clone has a handful of counts. The V gene is TRBV7-9, the J gene TRBJ2-1; weak D call: TRBD2 (6 bases). This CDR3 has 14 residues. The V gene's germline CDR1 is SEHNR and CDR2 FQNEAQ (reference sequence). Trimming took 3 bases from V and 10 from J, leaving 16 bases between them. CDR3 bases: TGTGCCAGCAGCTTGGGCGGGGTGGCTTGGGAGCAGTTCTTC. Translation gives CASSLGGVAWEQFF.

In its sample, this clone was seen a few times. This chain uses TRBV2 with TRBJ2-5; D unresolved. Germline-derived CDR1 and CDR2 are SNHLY and FYNNEI. The CDR3 contains 17 residues. V lost 7 bases, J lost 4 bases, and 25 bases lay in between. CDR3 amino acids: CASNLNIISATAETQYF. CDR3 nucleotides: TGTGCCAGCAATCTAAATATTATTAGTGCCACCGCAGAGACCCAGTACTTC.

The V call is TRBV14, the J call TRBJ2-7, with 8 nucleotides matching TRBD1. Trimming at V came to 5 bases and at J to 3 bases, leaving 9 bases not matched to a gene. The CDR3 extends over 15 amino acids. Looked up from germline, CDR1 is SGHDN and CDR2 is FVKESK. The CDR3 region is CASSSLGTGVYEQYF. DNA for the CDR3: TGTGCCAGCAGCTCACTCGGGACAGGTGTCTACGAGCAGTACTTC. The full variable domain, with the rest looked up from reference TRBV14 and TRBJ2-7, is EAGVTQFPSHSVIEKGQTVTLRCDPISGHDNLYWYRRVMGKEIKFLLHFVKESKQDESGMPNNRFLAERTGGTYSTLKVQPAELEDSGVYFCASSSLGTGVYEQYFGPGTRLTVT.

Written as DNA, the CDR3 is TGTGCCAGCAGCCAAGATGGGAGCTACAATGAGCAGTTCTTC. Encoded protein: CASSQDGSYNEQFF. The chain links TRBV4-2 to TRBJ2-1; possibly TRBD2 for D (5 bases). Trimming took off 0 bases at V and 3 bases at J, with 6 bases between the two ends. Germline CDR1 LGHNA, CDR2 YNFKEQ. The CDR3 is 14 amino acids.